Shown below are 16 T cell receptor beta chains from a single sample sequenced in a study of PD-1 blockade in mismatch repair-deficient tumors. TCRdb's copy holds only in-frame clones and misses some; the assay was immunoSEQ multiplex PCR. The table lists tens of thousands of clones, 80% to 90% of them singletons. The sequenced sample was peripheral blood, obtained 44 weeks after starting pembrolizumab. The source is an adult with mismatch repair-deficient cancer.

V and J are TRBV7-9 and TRBJ2-5; D gene ambiguous. The germline V gene encodes CDR1 SEHNR and CDR2 FQNEAQ (reference sequence). V was trimmed by 1 base and J by 6 bases, leaving 0 bases between them. This CDR3 is built from 10 residues. CDR3 nucleotides: TGTGCCAGCAGCTTAGAGACCCAGTACTTC. Translation: CASSLETQYF.

The chain recombines TRBV5-6 with TRBJ1-1; D is perhaps TRBD1 (5 bases). Germline-derived CDR1 and CDR2 are SGHDT and YYEEEE. Trimming shortened V by 4 bases and J by 1 base, and 14 bases separated the two germline ends. CDR3 length: 15 residues. CDR3 protein: CASSPTWGQNTEAFF. The CDR3 bases are TGTGCCAGCAGCCCGACATGGGGCCAGAACACTGAAGCTTTCTTT.

This clone appeared a few times. The V and J genes are TRBV7-3 and TRBJ2-7, with a possible D match to TRBD2 (5 bases). Trimming removed 0 bases from V and 7 bases from J, with 10 bases in between. Germline-derived CDR1 and CDR2 are SGHTA and FQGTGA. The CDR3 runs 13 residues. The CDR3 DNA reads TGTGCCAGCAGCTTAACGTCGGGGTGGGAGCAGTACTTC. Translated: CASSLTSGWEQYF.

This clone has more than one count but fewer than ten. Other DNA sequences in this sample translate to the same CDR3. J is TRBJ2-7 and V is TRBV19; 13 bases are shared with TRBD2. Germline V CDR1 and CDR2: LNHDA, SQIVND (reference sequence). V lost 6 bases, J lost 3 bases, and 2 bases stayed unmatched. The CDR3 has 14 amino acids. CDR3 in amino acids: CASSRTSGSYEQYF. In nucleotides, the CDR3 is TGTGCCAGTAGCCGGACTAGCGGGAGCTACGAGCAGTACTTC.

This clone occurred once. V is TRBV18 and J is TRBJ2-2, with no clear D. V was clipped by 0 bases and J by 0 bases, with 2 bases between them. Germline lookup yields CDR1 KGHSH and CDR2 LQKENI. The CDR3 consists of 14 residues. CDR3 nucleotides: TGTGCCAGCTCACCACCTTCGAACACCGGGGAGCTGTTTTTT. This codes for CASSPPSNTGELFF.

This clone was detected only a few times. The chain has TRBV4-1 and TRBJ2-3; D perhaps matches TRBD2 (5 bases). Per the germline V gene, CDR1 is MGHRA and CDR2 is YSYEKL. There are 15 residues in the CDR3. V was pared by 1 base and J by 6 bases, with 14 bases between. CDR3 amino acids: CASSQGLAVADTQYF. The CDR3 DNA sequence: TGCGCCAGCAGCCAAGGGCTAGCCGTCGCGGATACGCAGTATTTT.

V is TRBV28 and J is TRBJ1-2; D gene ambiguous. The germline V and J ends were trimmed by 7 bases and 1 base, with 13 bases remaining between them. Germline V gene lookup returns CDR1 MDHEN and CDR2 SYDVKM. The CDR3 covers 14 residues. CDR3 in DNA: TGTGCCAGCAAAGGTCCGCAGTTTAACTATGGCTACACCTTC. Translating gives CASKGPQFNYGYTF.

V usage is TRBV7-2 and J usage is TRBJ2-7; the D gene is possibly TRBD2 (6 bases). This CDR3 spans 13 amino acids. V shed 0 bases and J shed 6 bases, with 9 bases lying between them. Germline CDR1 SGHTA, CDR2 FQGNSA. The CDR3 nucleotides are TGTGCCAGCAGCTTAGCTAGCGGTTCCGAGCAGTACTTC. Amino acid sequence: CASSLASGSEQYF.

The gene calls are TRBV25-1 and TRBJ2-1; D is undetermined. Trimming removed 2 bases from V and 10 bases from J, with 6 bases in between. The germline CDR1 and CDR2 sequences are MGHDK and SYGVNS. There are 11 residues in the CDR3. The DNA of the CDR3 is TGTGCCAGCAGTGAACTAATGGAGCAGTTCTTC. This translates into CASSELMEQFF.

The rearrangement joins TRBV6-1 to TRBJ1-2; D gene ambiguous. This CDR3 spans 15 amino acids. The ends were cut back, 2 bases at V and 8 bases at J, with 18 bases in the middle. In germline, CDR1 is MNHNS, CDR2 SASEGT. CDR3 sequence: CASSEQSLYLSGYTF. The CDR3 nucleotides are TGTGCCAGCAGTGAACAGAGCCTCTATCTCTCGGGCTACACCTTC.

The chain uses TRBV7-3 and TRBJ2-7; D not resolved. The CDR3 has 16 amino acids. Per germline, CDR1 SGHTA and CDR2 FQGTGA. V lost 6 bases, J lost 1 base, and 19 bases lay in between. The CDR3 loop is CASSSNVGVRSYEQYF. DNA for the CDR3: TGTGCCAGCAGTTCAAACGTCGGAGTTAGATCCTACGAGCAGTACTTC.

This clone was seen just once. V usage is TRBV2 and J usage is TRBJ2-7; D unclear. There are 13 residues in the CDR3. CDR1 and CDR2 (germline): SNHLY, FYNNEI. With 8 bases removed from V and 4 bases from J, the gap between germline ends came to 15 bases. In DNA, the CDR3 is TGTGCCAGCGTACGGAAGGCGAGTTACGAGCAGTACTTC. Its translation: CASVRKASYEQYF.

For this clone: The junction differs from germline at one of its ends, possibly a read error. This chain uses TRBV5-6 with TRBJ1-1; the D gene is possibly TRBD1 (5 bases). Germline values: CDR1 SGHDT, CDR2 YYEEEE. This CDR3 has 12 residues. The CDR3 bases are TGTGCCAGCAGCTCCGGGGGACGGACAAAGGGATTT. Protein: CASSSGGRTKGF.

This clone appeared a few times. This sequence joins TRBV14 and TRBJ2-2; D might be TRBD2 (5 bases). Germline assignment: CDR1 SGHDN and CDR2 FVKESK. This CDR3 has 14 amino acids. Trimming pared 4 bases from V and 7 bases from J, leaving 13 bases between. Here the CDR3 DNA reads TGTGCCAGCAGCCTAAACTCGGGGTTCGGGGAGCTGTTTTTT. Its translation: CASSLNSGFGELFF.

The genes are TRBV5-6 and TRBJ2-1; D possibly corresponds to TRBD2 (6 bases). The CDR3 totals 14 residues. Trimming took 3 bases from V and 4 from J, leaving 11 bases between them. Per germline, CDR1 SGHDT and CDR2 YYEEEE. CDR3 coding DNA: TGTGCCAGCAGCTGGGTCGGGGGTTACAATGAGCAGTTCTTC. Residues: CASSWVGGYNEQFF.

The chain joins TRBV5-1 to TRBJ2-7; 10 bases are shared with TRBD1. The germline gives CDR1 SGHRS, CDR2 YFSETQ. The V segment lost 0 bases and the J segment 3 bases; nucleotides outside the gene matches: 6. The CDR3 totals 16 residues. Written as DNA, the CDR3 is TGCGCCAGCAGCTTGGCCGGACAGGGGGTTTACTACGAGCAGTACTTC. Protein product: CASSLAGQGVYYEQYF.